The 25 T cell receptor beta chains below were found in one sample sequenced in a study of post-analysis software for immune sequencing data. The study, taken as a whole, reports: With TRBV5-6, TRBV5-1 and TRBV20-1 included, about five TRBV segments were more frequent in patients than in controls.

Antigens for these TCRs are unknown. Prepared libraries of TCR beta cDNA carried unique molecular identifiers. TCRdb fed the PCR reads into MiXCR, producing one record per CDR3 protein. The sample holds roughly 540,000 distinct CDR3 sequences, roughly 34% seen once. Source material: blood. These receptors all come from a girl under 18 with multiple sclerosis.

The rearrangement uses TRBV7-3 and TRBJ2-3; 7 nucleotides match TRBD1. Looked up from germline, CDR1 is SGHTA and CDR2 is FQGTGA. V dropped 2 bases and J dropped 2; count of bases not matched to a gene: 1. The CDR3 length is 14 residues. For the CDR3, the DNA is TGTGCCAGCAGCTTAGGACAGGCCACAGATACGCAGTATTTT. Translation gives CASSLGQATDTQYF. The variable domain in full, completed from reference TRBV7-3 and TRBJ2-3, reads GAGVSQTPSNKVTEKGKYVELRCDPISGHTALYWYRQSLGQGPEFLIYFQGTGAADDSGLPNDRFFAVRPEGSVSTLKIQRTERGDSAVYLCASSLGQATDTQYFGPGTRLTVL.

This clonotype was detected a few times. The rearrangement links TRBV5-1 to TRBJ1-4; TRBD1 matches at 8 bases. V lost 0 bases, J lost 7 bases, and 5 bases stayed unmatched. There are 15 residues in the CDR3. The germline CDR1 and CDR2 sequences are SGHRS and YFSETQ. The CDR3 coding sequence is TGCGCCAGCAGCTTGGGGACAGGGCTAGGTGAAAAACTGTTTTTT. Its translation: CASSLGTGLGEKLFF.

Remarks on this clonotype: A read error may produce the germline difference seen at one junction end. This rearrangement joins TRBV20-1 to TRBJ2-1; D is undetermined. This CDR3 contains 12 residues. CDR1 DFQATT and CDR2 SNEGSKA come from the germline V gene (reference sequence). CDR3 nucleotide sequence: TGCAGTGCCCGTTACGTAGACAATGAGCCGTTCTTC. Protein: CSARYVDNEPFF.

In its sample, this clonotype was seen a few times. A junction end diverges from the germline sequence, so it may reflect a read error. CDR3 residues: CAGSSGTGANYGYTF. The CDR3 region has the DNA TGTGCCGGCAGCAGCGGGACAGGGGCGAACTATGGCTACACCTTC. J is TRBJ1-2 and V is TRBV6-5, with 10 bases fitting TRBD1. CDR3 length: 15 amino acids. The germline CDR1 and CDR2 sequences are MNHEY and SVGAGI.

The chain is built from TRBV6-1 and TRBJ2-1; D call uncertain. Deletions cut 10 bases from V and 4 bases from J, with 8 bases between. CDR3 length: 11 amino acids. Germline CDR1 is MNHNS and CDR2 is SASEGT. In DNA form, the CDR3 reads TGTGCCACGGCACAATACAATGAGCAGTTCTTC. It codes for CATAQYNEQFF.

The V gene is TRBV29-1, the J gene TRBJ1-2; 7 bases fit TRBD1. The V gene's germline CDR1 is SQVTM and CDR2 ANQGSEA. There are 12 residues in the CDR3. V shed 4 bases and J 5 bases; nucleotides not matched to a gene: 4. CDR3 sequence (DNA): TGCAGCGTTGGCGGACAGGCTTATGGCTACACCTTC. Encoded protein: CSVGGQAYGYTF.

This clonotype was seen a few times. The J gene is TRBJ2-7, the V gene TRBV20-1; D is unresolved. Germline V gene data show CDR1 as DFQATT and CDR2 as SNEGSKA (reference sequence). With 5 bases removed from V and 1 base from J, the gap between germline ends came to 12 bases. This CDR3 has 13 residues. CDR3 sequence (DNA): TGCAGTGCTGACCGTGCCAGTTCCTACGAGCAGTACTTC. This encodes CSADRASSYEQYF.

This clonotype was counted only a few times. V and J are TRBV7-9 and TRBJ2-3, with 7 bases that match TRBD2. V was clipped by 7 bases and J by 3 bases; unmatched bases: 7. Germline V gene data show CDR1 as SEHNR and CDR2 as FQNEAQ (reference sequence). The CDR3 is made up of 14 amino acids. The DNA for the CDR3 is TGTGCCAGCAATCAGGGAGGGGAAACAGATACGCAGTATTTT. This translates into CASNQGGETDTQYF.

This chain connects TRBV2 to TRBJ2-5; D call uncertain. Germline V gene lookup returns CDR1 SNHLY and CDR2 FYNNEI. Deletions cut 3 bases from V and 11 bases from J, with 13 bases between. The CDR3 covers 12 residues. The DNA for the CDR3 is TGTGCCAGCAGTGAGGAAGGGTGGATTCAGTACTTC. This codes for CASSEEGWIQYF.

The rearrangement links TRBV7-2 to TRBJ1-5, with TRBD1 as a possible D gene (6 bases). The CDR3 length is 15 residues. Germline-derived CDR1 and CDR2 are SGHTA and FQGNSA. V was cut by 7 bases and J by 2 bases, with 15 bases left in between. CDR3 in DNA: TGTGCCAGCAAGATAGACAGGAGAGGCAATCAGCCCCAGCATTTT. Amino acids: CASKIDRRGNQPQHF.

The J gene is TRBJ2-7, the V gene TRBV3-1; maybe TRBD2 (5 bases). Looked up from germline, CDR1 is LGHDT and CDR2 is YNNKEL (reference sequence). The ends were cut back, 0 bases at V and 9 bases at J, with 9 bases in the middle. The CDR3 is made up of 12 amino acids. The CDR3 sequence is CASSQDSEAQYF. The DNA of the CDR3 is TGTGCCAGCAGCCAAGATAGCGAGGCGCAGTACTTC.

This clonotype was picked up a small number of times. The genes are TRBV3-1 and TRBJ1-2; TRBD1 might be the D (6 bases). V was trimmed by 0 bases and J by 4 bases, leaving 12 bases between them. This CDR3 has 15 amino acids. From germline, CDR1 is LGHDT and CDR2 YNNKEL (reference sequence). This chain's CDR3 is CASSQDGQPFYGYTF. The CDR3 DNA reads TGTGCCAGCAGCCAAGATGGACAGCCCTTCTATGGCTACACCTTC. Full variable domain (missing parts from reference TRBV3-1 and TRBJ1-2): DTAVSQTPKYLVTQMGNDKSIKCEQNLGHDTMYWYKQDSKKFLKIMFSYNNKELIINETVPNRFSPKSPDKAHLNLHINSLELGDSAVYFCASSQDGQPFYGYTFGSGTRLTVV.

This clonotype was found a few times. The chain uses TRBV3-1 and TRBJ2-1; 7 positions agree with TRBD2. Trimming cost V 1 base and J 2 bases; bases outside gene matches: 8. Germline lookup yields CDR1 LGHDT and CDR2 YNNKEL (reference sequence). The CDR3 is made up of 17 amino acids. The CDR3 loop reads CASSQGFTSVPYNEQFF. The CDR3 nucleotides are TGTGCCAGCAGCCAAGGATTTACTAGCGTCCCCTACAATGAGCAGTTCTTC.

This chain links TRBV6-5 with TRBJ2-5; D is undetermined. V gave up 4 bases and J gave up 0 bases, with 9 bases separating them. Germline lookup yields CDR1 MNHEY and CDR2 SVGAGI. The CDR3 runs 14 residues. The CDR3, as DNA: TGTGCCAGCAGTTCCCTGTCGTACCAAGAGACCCAGTACTTC. It specifies CASSSLSYQETQYF.

This chain uses TRBV3-1 with TRBJ1-1; D is ambiguous. Germline lookup yields CDR1 LGHDT and CDR2 YNNKEL (reference sequence). The CDR3 runs 13 residues. V was cut by 4 bases and J by 6 bases, with 12 bases left in between. The CDR3 loop is CASSPRPFAEAFF. CDR3 DNA: TGTGCCAGCAGCCCCCGACCCTTCGCTGAAGCTTTCTTT.

This clonotype was detected a few times. The V and J genes are TRBV11-2 and TRBJ2-3; no definite D call. V lost 7 bases to trimming and J lost 0 bases, with 8 bases between them. CDR3 length equals 13 residues. CDR1 SGHAT and CDR2 FQNNGV come from the germline V gene. CDR3 nucleotides: TGTGCCAGCACCCCTAGTAGCACAGATACGCAGTATTTT. Amino acid sequence: CASTPSSTDTQYF.

The chain's CDR3 is CASSSSGGVANTQYF. CDR3 nucleotide sequence: TGTGCCAGCAGCTCCAGCGGGGGGGTAGCAAATACGCAGTATTTT. V gene TRBV7-9 combines with J gene TRBJ2-3; 10 nucleotides match TRBD2. V shed 4 bases and J 7 bases; nucleotides not matched to a gene: 8. In germline, CDR1 is SEHNR, CDR2 FQNEAQ (reference sequence). This CDR3 region has 15 residues.

This clonotype has just a few counts. The rearrangement links TRBV12-3 or TRBV12-4 to TRBJ2-7; D not resolved. The length of the CDR3 is 12 residues. V dropped 7 bases and J dropped 3 bases, with 10 bases sitting between them. The CDR3 loop is CASISDGYEQYF. In nucleotides, the CDR3 is TGTGCCAGCATCTCGGACGGCTACGAGCAGTACTTC.

This clonotype was detected a few times. The rearrangement uses TRBV20-1 and TRBJ2-3; 10 bases fit TRBD2. The CDR3 covers 14 residues. Germline V gene lookup returns CDR1 DFQATT and CDR2 SNEGSKA (reference sequence). J lost 5 bases, V lost 3 bases, and 5 bases had no gene match. The CDR3 protein is CSASLAGVLDTQYF. For the CDR3, the DNA is TGCAGTGCTAGCCTAGCGGGGGTGCTAGATACGCAGTATTTT.

The gene calls are TRBV29-1 and TRBJ2-7, with 8 nucleotides matching TRBD1. The junction had 6 bases not matched to a gene; V was cut back by 7 bases and J by 4 bases. This CDR3 is 12 amino acids long. Germline CDR1 reads SQVTM; CDR2 reads ANQGSEA. The CDR3, as DNA: TGCAGCGCTGGGACAGGTCCTTACGAGCAGTACTTC. It specifies CSAGTGPYEQYF.

This chain joins TRBV20-1 and TRBJ2-7; perhaps TRBD2 as D (5 bases). CDR3 length: 13 residues. V gave up 5 bases and J gave up 6 bases, with 17 bases separating them. Germline V gene data show CDR1 as DFQATT and CDR2 as SNEGSKA (reference sequence). The CDR3 sequence is CSARLTTGGEQYF. In DNA form, the CDR3 reads TGCAGTGCTCGATTGACTACCGGCGGCGAGCAGTACTTC.

The CDR3 region has the DNA TGTGCCAGCAGAACGGGGGGGATTCAAGAGACCCAGTACTTC. Amino acid sequence: CASRTGGIQETQYF. The chain joins TRBV6-6 to TRBJ2-5; 8 positions agree with TRBD2. V was pared by 6 bases and J by 2 bases, with 5 bases of the junction left unmatched. This CDR3 has 14 residues. Germline lookup yields CDR1 MNHNY and CDR2 SVGAGI (reference sequence).

This chain joins TRBV20-1 and TRBJ1-1; no clear D. Germline loops: CDR1 DFQATT, CDR2 SNEGSKA (reference sequence). CDR3 length equals 13 residues. Trimming shortened V by 6 bases and J by 1 base, and 12 bases separated the two germline ends. The chain's CDR3 is CSATSRRNTEAFF. CDR3 nucleotide sequence: TGCAGTGCCACCTCCAGGCGGAACACTGAAGCTTTCTTT.

This clonotype turned up a few times. The genes are TRBV6-5 and TRBJ1-2, with TRBD1 identical over 7 bases. The CDR3 has 16 amino acids. Trimming cost V 2 bases and J 0 bases; bases outside gene matches: 6. Per germline, CDR1 MNHEY and CDR2 SVGAGI. Here the CDR3 reads CASSYKTGLTNYGYTF. In nucleotides, the CDR3 is TGTGCCAGCAGTTACAAGACAGGGCTCACTAACTATGGCTACACCTTC.

This sequence joins TRBV10-3 and TRBJ1-2, with 9 bases aligning to TRBD1. V dropped 9 bases and J dropped 4; count of bases not matched to a gene: 3. The CDR3 runs to 12 residues. Per the germline V gene, CDR1 is ENHRY and CDR2 is SYGVKD. Written as DNA, the CDR3 is TGTGCCATACAGGGGGCGGGCTATGGCTACACCTTC. Encoded protein: CAIQGAGYGYTF.